Shown below are 14 T cell receptor beta chains from a single sample sequenced in a study of blood T cells in healthy people across ages. The authors ran a second PCR of roughly 6 to 12 cycles using a sample-barcoded 5' primer and a J-beta primer mix. Via MiXCR, TCRdb re-called the 5' RACE reads, giving one row per CDR3 protein. The sample has roughly 720,000 distinct CDR3 sequences; about 55% are singletons. The sequenced material came from blood. Receptors were obtained from a man of 80 years or more in good health.

This clonotype was seen more than once but under ten times. V is TRBV5-1 and J is TRBJ2-7; 7 bases map to TRBD1. J was trimmed by 1 base and V by 2 bases; bases with no gene match: 6. The germline V gene encodes CDR1 SGHRS and CDR2 YFSETQ. The CDR3 extends over 15 amino acids. CDR3 in amino acids: CASSFQTGHSYEQYF. For the CDR3, the DNA is TGCGCCAGCAGCTTCCAGACAGGGCATTCCTACGAGCAGTACTTC.

The chain recombines TRBV6-1 with TRBJ1-1; D remains ambiguous. This CDR3 is built from 13 residues. The V and J ends lost 0 bases and 6 bases respectively, with 8 bases between them. Germline V gives CDR1 MNHNS, CDR2 SASEGT. CDR3 region: CASSEASAAEAFF. The CDR3 nucleotides are TGTGCCAGCAGTGAAGCCTCAGCCGCTGAAGCTTTCTTT.

The chain combines TRBV24-1 with TRBJ2-3; D may be TRBD1 (6 bases). The CDR3 covers 13 residues. Trimming removed 8 bases from V and 6 bases from J, with 14 bases in between. Germline-derived CDR1 and CDR2 are KGHDR and SFDVKD. CDR3 sequence reads: CATTEGEPDTQYF. CDR3 nucleotide sequence: TGTGCCACCACTGAGGGGGAACCCGATACGCAGTATTTT.

This rearrangement joins TRBV4-1 to TRBJ2-1, with TRBD1 identical over 9 bases. The CDR3 has 17 residues. V gave up 2 bases and J gave up 4 bases; unmatched junction bases: 9. The germline gives CDR1 MGHRA, CDR2 YSYEKL. CDR3 protein: CASSQTGQGPVYNEQFF. The CDR3 region has the DNA TGCGCCAGCAGCCAAACTGGACAGGGGCCCGTTTACAATGAGCAGTTCTTC.

Only a few counts were recorded for this clonotype. The V and J genes are TRBV6-2 or TRBV6-3 and TRBJ2-7; TRBD2 might be the D (6 bases). V lost 6 bases, J lost 1 base, and 13 bases lay in between. The germline CDR1 and CDR2 sequences are MNHEY and SVGEGT. CDR3 size: 14 residues. CDR3 sequence (DNA): TGTGCCAGCAGCCGTAGCGGCTGGTCCTACGAGCAGTACTTC. Its translation: CASSRSGWSYEQYF.

The V call is TRBV20-1, the J call TRBJ2-1; D unclear. The CDR3 is made up of 15 amino acids. Between the trimmed V and J ends, which lost 0 bases and 1 base, there was a span of 10 bases. Germline CDR1 and CDR2: DFQATT and SNEGSKA (reference sequence). The CDR3 DNA reads TGCAGTGCTAGAGATTTTCGGGCGTCCTACAATGAGCAGTTCTTC. It yields the protein CSARDFRASYNEQFF.

This CDR3 reads CASERDRGLHRYAYF. The CDR3 DNA reads TGTGCTAGTGAGAGGGACAGAGGACTTCACAGATACGCGTATTTT. This sequence joins TRBV12-5 and TRBJ2-3; 7 bases line up with TRBD1. With 7 bases clipped from V and 14 bases from J, the junction kept 21 bases outside the gene matches. The CDR3 spans 15 residues. The germline V gene encodes CDR1 LGHNT and CDR2 FRNRAP.

The table lists this clonotype with a few counts. Here the CDR3 DNA reads TGCAGTGCTAGAGATCTTTACATATACGAGCAGTACTTC. Translation gives CSARDLYIYEQYF. V gene TRBV20-1 combines with J gene TRBJ2-7; D unresolved. The CDR3 covers 13 residues. The V gene lost 0 bases and the J gene lost 4 bases, with 10 bases spanning the gap. Germline V gene data show CDR1 as DFQATT and CDR2 as SNEGSKA (reference sequence).

V and J are TRBV20-1 and TRBJ2-1; 9 bases align to TRBD1. Germline-derived CDR1 and CDR2 are DFQATT and SNEGSKA (reference sequence). The V and J ends lost 3 bases and 9 bases, in that order; junction bases with no gene match: 9. The CDR3 totals 14 residues. CDR3 amino acids: CSASERQGVGEQFF. The CDR3 region has the DNA TGCAGTGCTAGTGAAAGACAGGGGGTTGGTGAGCAGTTCTTC.

The V call is TRBV27, the J call TRBJ1-2, with D possibly being TRBD1 (6 bases). Trimming pared 5 bases from V and 7 bases from J, leaving 20 bases between. Germline V CDR1 and CDR2: MNHEY, SMNVEV (reference sequence). This CDR3 spans 15 amino acids. CDR3 nucleotide sequence: TGTGCCAGCAGTCGCCGGGACACGATCCTCCCTGGCTACACCTTC. Residues: CASSRRDTILPGYTF.

This rearrangement joins TRBV7-9 to TRBJ2-5; a weak D match, TRBD1 (9 bases). CDR1 is SEHNR and CDR2 is FQNEAQ in the germline V gene (reference sequence). Trimming pared 1 base from V and 11 bases from J, leaving 17 bases between. CDR3 size: 14 residues. The CDR3 DNA reads TGTGCCAGCAGCTTAGGGACAGGGGAGCGGGAGCAGTACTTC. This sequence encodes CASSLGTGEREQYF.

The chain has TRBV6-4 and TRBJ1-2; unclear D gene. V was pared by 5 bases and J by 0 bases, with 7 bases between. CDR3 length: 13 residues. The V gene's germline CDR1 is MRHNA and CDR2 SNTAGT. Here the CDR3 reads CASSIRPNYGYTF. CDR3 nucleotide sequence: TGTGCCAGCAGTATCCGACCTAACTATGGCTACACCTTC.

V is TRBV20-1 and J is TRBJ2-1; 11 nucleotides align to TRBD1. The ends lost 4 bases at V and 8 bases at J; junction bases unmatched: 7. This CDR3 has 14 amino acids. CDR1 is DFQATT and CDR2 is SNEGSKA in the germline V gene (reference sequence). CDR3 bases: TGCAGTGCTACGGGGACAGGGGGTGACGATGAGCAGTTCTTC. Its translation: CSATGTGGDDEQFF.

This clonotype was seen a handful of times. The V and J genes are TRBV20-1 and TRBJ2-1, with 8 positions matching TRBD2. In germline, CDR1 is DFQATT, CDR2 SNEGSKA (reference sequence). The trim removed 3 bases at V and 1 base at J, leaving 11 bases unmatched. This CDR3 is built from 17 residues. The CDR3 loop is CSARVGSGASSYNEQFF. Written as DNA, the CDR3 is TGCAGTGCTAGGGTGGGTAGCGGGGCCAGTTCCTACAATGAGCAGTTCTTC.